This TCR beta chain stems from a study of T-cell reconstitution after alpha-beta-depleted transplantation in children. This clonotype was counted many times. The TCRbeta library incorporated unique molecular identifiers. In TCRdb, the PCR reads were re-called with MiXCR into one record per CDR3 protein. The repertoire holds about 230,000 distinct CDR3 sequences, approximately 12% seen once, with around 2.5% in the top ten. This TCR was sampled from a human donor who donated a stem cell graft to a child with acute lymphoblastic leukemia. This material consisted of PBMCs from the stem cell graft donor, taken from the stem cell graft.

For the CDR3, the DNA is TGTGCCAGCAGCACCCCGTTTGCGGAAGCTTTCTTT. Translating gives CASSTPFAEAFF. The V gene is TRBV11-2, the J gene TRBJ1-1; D remains ambiguous. The CDR3 contains 12 residues. Per germline, CDR1 SGHAT and CDR2 FQNNGV. V lost 5 bases and J 8 bases, leaving 12 bases between the germline ends.